This T cell receptor beta chain stems from a study of T cells after posttransplantation cyclophosphamide. Study-level results: Later post-transplant blood repertoires were often dominated by donor CD8+ memory clones. Recipient CMV seropositivity and CMV reactivation strongly tracked TRB clonality. Blood and skin or GI T cell repertoires showed limited TRB overlap.

This related bone marrow graft donor gave peripheral blood on the day of marrow donation. Profiled with immunoSEQ multiplex PCR; TCRdb holds only in-frame clones, not every one. The table shows roughly 18,000 clones, with around four fifths occurring only once. Details on this clone: The target antigen is unknown.

Germline V gene lookup returns CDR1 SGHDT and CDR2 YYEEEE. Trimming removed 3 bases from V and 3 bases from J; junction bases left unmatched: 4. The length of the CDR3 is 15 residues. This receptor was identified in a man between 25 and 39 years old in good health and a related stem cell transplant donor. This chain connects TRBV5-6 to TRBJ2-1, with 9 bases fitting TRBD2. The sample taken for sequencing was memory CD4+ T cells sorted from blood. CDR3 in DNA: TGTGCCAGCAGCTCCCTAGCGGGGCGCTACAATGAGCAGTTCTTC. It translates to CASSSLAGRYNEQFF.